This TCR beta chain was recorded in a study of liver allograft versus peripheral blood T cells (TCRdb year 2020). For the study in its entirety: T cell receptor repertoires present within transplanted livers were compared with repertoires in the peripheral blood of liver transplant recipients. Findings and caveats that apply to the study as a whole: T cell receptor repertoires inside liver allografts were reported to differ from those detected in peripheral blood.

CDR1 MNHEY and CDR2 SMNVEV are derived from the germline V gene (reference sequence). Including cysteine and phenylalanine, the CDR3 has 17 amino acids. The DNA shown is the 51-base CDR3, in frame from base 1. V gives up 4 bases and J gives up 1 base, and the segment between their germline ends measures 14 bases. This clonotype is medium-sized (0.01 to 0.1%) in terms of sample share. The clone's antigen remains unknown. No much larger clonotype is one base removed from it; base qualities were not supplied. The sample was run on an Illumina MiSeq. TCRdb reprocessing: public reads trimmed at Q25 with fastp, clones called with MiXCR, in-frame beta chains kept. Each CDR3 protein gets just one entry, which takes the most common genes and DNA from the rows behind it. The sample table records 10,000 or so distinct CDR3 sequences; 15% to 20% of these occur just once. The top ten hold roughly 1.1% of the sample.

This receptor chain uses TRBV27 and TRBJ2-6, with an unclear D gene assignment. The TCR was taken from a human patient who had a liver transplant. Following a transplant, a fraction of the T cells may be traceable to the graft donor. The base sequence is TGTGCCAGCAGTTCCTTCCCCGTGTATTCTGGGGCCAACGTCCTGACTTTC. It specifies CASSSFPVYSGANVLTF. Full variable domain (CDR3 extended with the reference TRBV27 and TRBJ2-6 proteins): EAQVTQNPRYLITVTGKKLTVTCSQNMNHEYMSWYRQDPGLGLRQIYYSMNVEVTDKGDVPEGYKVSRKEKRNFPLILESPSPNQTSLYFCASSSFPVYSGANVLTFGAGSRLTVL.